Ten or more counts support the clone carrying this T cell receptor beta chain. The data originate from a study of T cells in Graves' hyperthyroidism and ophthalmopathy. TCR beta CDR3 region amplification was performed from RNA transcripts. In the first-round RT-PCR of the TCR CDR3, the HTBI primer set was used. One entry per CDR3 protein results from TCRdb running MiXCR on the multiplex PCR reads. The sample has under 600,000 distinct CDR3 sequences, approximately 16% seen once. The sequence was collected from a woman aged 40 to 49 with Graves' ophthalmopathy. Input material: blood.

The CDR3 DNA follows: TGTGCCAGCTCACTCCGGACAGGGAACTACAATGAGCAGTTCTTC. This translates into CASSLRTGNYNEQFF. This sequence joins TRBV18 and TRBJ2-1, with 8 bases aligning to TRBD1. The CDR3 spans 15 residues. The junction had 5 bases not matched to a gene; V was cut back by 4 bases and J by 3 bases. The V gene's germline CDR1 is KGHSH and CDR2 LQKENI.